This T cell receptor (beta chain) comes out of a study of Graves' ophthalmopathy and Graves' hyperthyroidism (dated by TCRdb to 2016 to 2019). Regarding the complete study: Peripheral blood was collected at initial diagnosis, before any treatment. The study used signatures of the TCR beta repertoire to tell Graves' ophthalmopathy apart from Graves' hyperthyroidism and to predict which patients would progress to ophthalmopathy. In total, over 130 blood samples were TCR-sequenced: some 40 ophthalmopathy, some 72 hyperthyroidism and some 17 hyperthyroidism-to-ophthalmopathy patients. To explore V-J signatures distinguishing ophthalmopathy from hyperthyroidism, a discovery set of about 99 patients (roughly 45 ophthalmopathy, some 57 stable hyperthyroidism) was enrolled. An independent validation cohort comprised some 19 hyperthyroidism patients and over 15 patients who later progressed from hyperthyroidism to ophthalmopathy. T-cell repertoires of thyroid tissue and blood were compared in a handful of hyperthyroidism patients. Once sampling was done, hyperthyroidism patients were given methimazole at a starting dose of 30 mg daily, while ophthalmopathy patients were given high-dose intravenous methylprednisolone.

For repertoire sequencing, the TCR beta CDR3 regions were amplified from RNA transcripts. HTBI primers and the Qiagen OneStep RT-PCR kit were used in a first-round RT-PCR, which was followed by a second-round multiplex PCR, size selection and purification. The libraries underwent paired-end sequencing with 100 bp reads on an Illumina HiSeq2000. Under the source paper's analysis protocol: SOAPnuke was used to process the reads, removing any read that contained adapters or uncalled bases, had a mean Phred below 15, or lacked an exact match to the constant primer or identifier. High-quality paired reads were merged with COPE v1.2.5. Clonotypes were defined as unique nucleotide sequences and were aligned to IMGT TRB V, D and J references using MiTCR v1.1. Only V-J combinations with frequency above 0.0001 were analysed, covering more than 99% of repertoires. For each V-J combination, a TCR clonal expansion and chaos score was defined as F50 clonal expansion divided by the chaos observed in the TCRdist matrix. Features were reduced by Welch's t-statistics and random forest to more than 10 V-J combinations, which fed a naive Bayes classifier. The Morisita-Horn index was used to measure how similar the thyroid and blood repertoires were. TCRdb reprocessed the public reads (quality trimming at Q25 with fastp, clone calling with MiXCR) and kept in-frame beta chains. Every CDR3 protein is listed once, alongside the most common genes and DNA of its rows. TCRdb's processing, not the study's, gives the V and J calls here. The sample profile shows 300,000 to 450,000 distinct CDR3 sequences; about 18% of them were found once. The ten largest clones capture roughly 2.3% of the sample.

This clonotype was seen many times. Its antigen has not been determined. No clone much larger than this one lies a single base away; base qualities are absent. A patient counted as having stable hyperthyroidism if there was no progression to ophthalmopathy within 18 months of follow-up. The hyperthyroidism patients were 18 to 65 years old and newly diagnosed, with a disease duration of less than 2 months. Patients were excluded if they had other autoimmune diseases, uncontrolled infections, pregnancy or lactation. Diagnosis relied on clinical symptoms, serum thyroxine, TRAb, thyroid ultrasound and orbital computed tomography. Ficoll-Paque density gradient centrifugation was used to isolate PBMCs from approximately 10 ml of fresh peripheral blood. Total RNA was extracted with Trizol reagent and quality-checked on an Agilent 2100 Bioanalyzer. The paper's findings and limits, for the study overall: In cross-validation, the 13-signature model distinguished ophthalmopathy from stable hyperthyroidism with nearly 90% sensitivity and almost 83% specificity, and in the test set the corresponding values were approximately 80% and 68%. In validation, the model predicted ophthalmopathy progression with more than 55% sensitivity and about 73% specificity; 12 predicted patients were CT-confirmed with GO in a median of about 6.2 months. Sample size was not predetermined statistically, and investigators were not blinded to group allocation. Most expanded thyroid clonotypes with a frequency above 0.001 also appeared in blood, which suggests that blood repertoires may reflect the immune response in the thyroid.

Including cysteine and phenylalanine, the CDR3 has 12 amino acids. Only the CDR3 portion is preserved as DNA: 36 bases, with reading frame beginning at the first base. At the junction V is shortened by 6 bases and J by 1 base, with 9 bases in between. CDR1 and CDR2 are read off the germline V gene (reference sequence) as DFQATT and SNEGSKA. Here the chain combines TRBV20-1 and TRBJ2-5, and perhaps TRBD2 as D gene, on 6 matching bases. The sequenced material came from peripheral blood. This clonotype was obtained from an adult woman with stable Graves' hyperthyroidism. The CDR3 region: CSATTSQETQYF. The DNA sequence is given as TGCAGTGCCACGACTAGCCAAGAGACCCAGTACTTC.